This section outlines one T cell receptor (beta chain) sequence together with its context. No antigen is known for it. From the reads, TCRdb called clonotypes with MiXCR, one entry per CDR3 protein. This sample has 25,000 to 35,000 distinct CDR3 sequences, with 15% to 20% found just once. The entry originates in a study of T cell repertoires in cytomegalovirus infection. About the research overall: Well-studied HLA-B-restricted CMV epitopes were used in the study alongside recently identified HLA-C-restricted ones. It was the public TCR beta signatures that indicated both CMV infection and matching HLA type.

Study-level results: The study found HLA-C-restricted CMV-specific TCR beta clonotypes dominating the ex vivo response. Cumulative public TCR beta family frequency identified carriers of CMV plus the relevant HLA.

J gave up 3 bases and V 1 base, and 13 bases lay outside the gene matches. Germline CDR1 and CDR2: DFQATT and SNEGSKA (reference sequence). The CDR3 spans 17 residues. V usage is TRBV20-1 and J usage is TRBJ2-7, with 9 bases identical to TRBD2. The material was CD8+ T cells from cultured PBMCs, obtained from culture after CMV antigen stimulation. The origin of this receptor is a human donor in good health (CMV status not recorded). Some clones in this sample may be carry-over from other donors' samples. CDR3 bases: TGCAGTGCTAGAGGTCGTGGCACCGGACTAGCGAACTACGAGCAGTACTTC. Translation gives CSARGRGTGLANYEQYF.